This T cell receptor (beta chain) is drawn from a study of CXCR3-negative and CXCR3-positive naive CD8 T cells. Whole-study context: Across all libraries, TRB reads numbered about 135 million, with about 1.5 +/- 0.3 million in each library. Study-wide points: CXCR3-expressing naive cells carried TRB CDR3s more hydrophobic than those of CXCR3-negative naive cells. Whereas memory cells differed, naive CXCR3-negative and CXCR3-positive cells shared similar TRBV-TRBJ usage.

Preparation of TRB cDNA libraries relied on 5' RACE carrying UMI labels. TCRdb re-called the 5' RACE reads; every CDR3 protein appears as one record, without DNA. The listing records about 56,000 distinct CDR3 sequences. Concerning this clonotype: No antigen is known for it.

Germline V CDR1 and CDR2: SGHVS, FNYEAQ. The CDR3 sequence is 14 residues long. Sorts that each held 300,000 or so cells were run in triplicate for every CD8+ T cell subset. Phenotypically, naive CD8+ T cells corresponded to CD45RO-CCR7+CD27+CD95-. This TCR came from a human donor in good health. Some clones in this sample may be carry-over from other donors' samples. The sample consisted of naive CXCR3+ CD8+ T cells from blood. The subset denotes: CD45RO-CCR7+CD27+CD95- naive CD8+ T cells expressing CXCR3 (TNR3+). This chain uses TRBV7-6 with TRBJ2-7; TCRdb gives TRBD2 as the D gene, but with no DNA this cannot be confirmed. The CDR3 spells CASSLESAGREQYF. The variable domain in full, with the rest retrieved from reference TRBV7-6 and TRBJ2-7, is GAGVSQSPRYKVTKRGQDVALRCDPISGHVSLYWYRQALGQGPEFLTYFNYEAQQDKSGLPNDRFSAERPEGSISTLTIQRTEQRDSAMYRCASSLESAGREQYFGPGTRLTVT.